Included here is one T cell receptor beta chain sequence, with context. Its specificity is unknown. The sample originates from a study of T-cell reconstitution after alpha-beta-depleted transplantation in children. This CDR3 region has 15 residues. Per the germline V gene, CDR1 is DFQATT and CDR2 is SNEGSKA (reference sequence). V lost 5 bases to trimming and J lost 4 bases; unmatched junction nucleotides: 9. Researchers prepared the TCRbeta library using unique molecular identifiers, the study reports. TCRdb used MiXCR to reprocess the PCR reads, holding one entry per CDR3 protein. This sample has about 900,000 distinct CDR3 sequences, with less than 30% found just once. Study-level results: A year post-transplant, T-cell counts and diversity derived mostly from newly produced T cells.

Sequenced here: PBMCs, mostly from graft donor cells, sampled 360 days after TCRalphabeta/CD19-depleted stem cell transplant. This TCR was recovered from a boy younger than two who had a stem cell transplant for SCID, so the T cells may come from the graft donor. V gene TRBV20-1 combines with J gene TRBJ2-5; 11 bases match TRBD2. The CDR3 sequence: CSASPTSGVGETQYF. CDR3 nucleotide sequence: TGCAGTGCTTCCCCGACTAGCGGGGTTGGAGAGACCCAGTACTTC.